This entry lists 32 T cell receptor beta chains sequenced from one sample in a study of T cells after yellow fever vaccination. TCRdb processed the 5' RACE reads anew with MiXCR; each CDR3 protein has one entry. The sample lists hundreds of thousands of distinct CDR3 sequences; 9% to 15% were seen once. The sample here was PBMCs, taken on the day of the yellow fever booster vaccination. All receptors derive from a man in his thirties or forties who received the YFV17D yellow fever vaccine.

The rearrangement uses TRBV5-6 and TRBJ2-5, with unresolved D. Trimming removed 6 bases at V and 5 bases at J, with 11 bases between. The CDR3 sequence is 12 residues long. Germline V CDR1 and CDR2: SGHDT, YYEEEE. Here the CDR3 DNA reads TGTGCCAGCACCTTCGGACGGGAGACCCAGTACTTC. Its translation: CASTFGRETQYF.

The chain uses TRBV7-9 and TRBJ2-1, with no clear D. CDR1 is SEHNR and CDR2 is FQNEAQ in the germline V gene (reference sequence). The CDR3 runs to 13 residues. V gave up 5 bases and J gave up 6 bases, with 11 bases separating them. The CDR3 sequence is CASSVSTGNEQFF. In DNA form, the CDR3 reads TGTGCCAGCAGCGTTTCGACGGGCAATGAGCAGTTCTTC.

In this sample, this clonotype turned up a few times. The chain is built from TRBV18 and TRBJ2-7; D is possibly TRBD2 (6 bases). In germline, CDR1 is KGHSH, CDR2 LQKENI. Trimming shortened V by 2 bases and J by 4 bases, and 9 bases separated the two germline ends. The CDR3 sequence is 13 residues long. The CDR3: CASSPRLEYEQYF. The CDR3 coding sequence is TGTGCCAGCTCACCAAGACTAGAATACGAGCAGTACTTC.

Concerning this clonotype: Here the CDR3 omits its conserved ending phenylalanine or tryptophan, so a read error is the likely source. Here the CDR3 DNA reads TGCAGTGCTGAGAACCGCAGAAGGACCAAAAACATTCAGTACTCC. Translation gives CSAENRRRTKNIQYS. The chain recombines TRBV20-1 with TRBJ2-4; D uncertain. Germline V gene sequence: CDR1 DFQATT, CDR2 SNEGSKA (reference sequence). The CDR3 runs to 15 residues. V lost 5 bases and J lost 2, with 16 bases in between.

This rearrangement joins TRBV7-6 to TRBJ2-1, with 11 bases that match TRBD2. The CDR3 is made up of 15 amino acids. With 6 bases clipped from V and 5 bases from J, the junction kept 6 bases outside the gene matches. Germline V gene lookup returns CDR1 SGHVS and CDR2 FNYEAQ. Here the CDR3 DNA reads TGTGCCAGCAGGCTGACTAGCGGGGATAACAATGAGCAGTTCTTC. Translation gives CASRLTSGDNNEQFF.

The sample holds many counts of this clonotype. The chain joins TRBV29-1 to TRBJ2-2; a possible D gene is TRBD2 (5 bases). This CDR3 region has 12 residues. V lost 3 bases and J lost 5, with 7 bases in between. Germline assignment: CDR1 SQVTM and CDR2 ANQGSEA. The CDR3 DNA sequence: TGCAGCGTTGACCCGGGGACCGGGGAGCTGTTTTTT. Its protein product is CSVDPGTGELFF.

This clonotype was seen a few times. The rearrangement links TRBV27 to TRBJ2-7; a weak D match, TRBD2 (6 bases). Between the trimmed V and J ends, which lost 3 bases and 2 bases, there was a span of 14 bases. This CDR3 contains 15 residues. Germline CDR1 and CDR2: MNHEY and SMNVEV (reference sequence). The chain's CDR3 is CASSFGGATPYEQYF. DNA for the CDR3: TGTGCCAGCAGTTTCGGAGGGGCAACCCCCTACGAGCAGTACTTC.

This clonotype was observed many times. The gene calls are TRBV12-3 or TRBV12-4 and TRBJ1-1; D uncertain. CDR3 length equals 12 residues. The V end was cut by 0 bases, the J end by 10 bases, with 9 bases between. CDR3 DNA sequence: TGTGCCAGCAGTTTAGCCCAGCTTGGAGCTTTCTTT. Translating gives CASSLAQLGAFF.

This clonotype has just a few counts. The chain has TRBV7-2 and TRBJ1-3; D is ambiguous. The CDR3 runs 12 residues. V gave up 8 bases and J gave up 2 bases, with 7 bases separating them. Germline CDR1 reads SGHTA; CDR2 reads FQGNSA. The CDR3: CASRDAGNTIYF. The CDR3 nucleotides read TGTGCCAGCCGAGACGCTGGAAACACCATATATTTT.

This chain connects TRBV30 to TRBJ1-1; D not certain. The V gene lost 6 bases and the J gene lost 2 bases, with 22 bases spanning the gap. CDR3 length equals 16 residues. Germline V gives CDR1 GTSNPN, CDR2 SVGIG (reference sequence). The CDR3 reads CACQVGYRGRNTEAFF. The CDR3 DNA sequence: TGTGCCTGCCAAGTGGGTTATCGGGGAAGAAACACTGAAGCTTTCTTT.

CDR3 residues: CAWTADRGVDTQYF. The CDR3 DNA follows: TGTGCCTGGACCGCGGACAGGGGTGTGGATACGCAGTATTTT. The gene calls are TRBV30 and TRBJ2-3; 9 bases match TRBD1. The CDR3 loop spans 14 amino acids. The junction had 8 bases not matched to a gene; V was cut back by 4 bases and J by 6 bases. Per germline, CDR1 GTSNPN and CDR2 SVGIG (reference sequence). The variable domain in full, with the rest retrieved from reference TRBV30 and TRBJ2-3, is SQTIHQWPATLVQPVGSPLSLECTVEGTSNPNLYWYRQAAGRGLQLLFYSVGIGQISSEVPQNLSASRPQDRQFILSSKKLLLSDSGFYLCAWTADRGVDTQYFGPGTRLTVL.

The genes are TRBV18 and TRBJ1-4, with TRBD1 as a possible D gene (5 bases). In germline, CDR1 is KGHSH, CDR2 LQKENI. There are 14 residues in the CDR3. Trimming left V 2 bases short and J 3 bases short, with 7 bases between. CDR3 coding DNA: TGTGCCAGCTCACCAGGGACGTCTAATGAAAAACTGTTTTTT. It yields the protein CASSPGTSNEKLFF.

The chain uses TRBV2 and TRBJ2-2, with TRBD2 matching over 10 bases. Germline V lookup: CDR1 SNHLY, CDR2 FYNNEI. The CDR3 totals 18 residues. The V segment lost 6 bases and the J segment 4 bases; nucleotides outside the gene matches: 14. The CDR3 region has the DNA TGTGCCAGCAGGACAGGGCTAGCGGGAGCCTCGGGCACCGGGGAGCTGTTTTTT. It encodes CASRTGLAGASGTGELFF.

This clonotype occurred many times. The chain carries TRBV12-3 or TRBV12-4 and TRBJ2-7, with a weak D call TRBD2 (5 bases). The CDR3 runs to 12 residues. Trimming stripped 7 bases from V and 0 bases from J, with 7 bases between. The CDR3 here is CASTSGSYEQYF. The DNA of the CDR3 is TGTGCCAGCACGAGCGGCTCCTACGAGCAGTACTTC.

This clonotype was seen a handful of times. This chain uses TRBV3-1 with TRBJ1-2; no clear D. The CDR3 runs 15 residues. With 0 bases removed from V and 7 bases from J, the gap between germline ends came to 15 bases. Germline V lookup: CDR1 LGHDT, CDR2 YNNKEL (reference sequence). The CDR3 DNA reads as TGTGCCAGCAGCCAAGATTATGTGGGTATCTTTGGCTACACCTTC. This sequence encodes CASSQDYVGIFGYTF.

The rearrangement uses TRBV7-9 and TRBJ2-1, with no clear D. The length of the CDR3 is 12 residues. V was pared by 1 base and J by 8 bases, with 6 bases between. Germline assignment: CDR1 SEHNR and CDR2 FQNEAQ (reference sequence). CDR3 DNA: TGTGCCAGCAGCTTAGTCCCTTATGAGCAGTTCTTC. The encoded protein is CASSLVPYEQFF.

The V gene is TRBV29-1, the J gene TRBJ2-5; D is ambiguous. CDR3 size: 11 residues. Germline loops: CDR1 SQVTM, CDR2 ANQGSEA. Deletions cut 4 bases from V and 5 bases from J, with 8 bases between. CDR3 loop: CSVAWIETQYF. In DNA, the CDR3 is TGCAGCGTTGCTTGGATTGAGACCCAGTACTTC.

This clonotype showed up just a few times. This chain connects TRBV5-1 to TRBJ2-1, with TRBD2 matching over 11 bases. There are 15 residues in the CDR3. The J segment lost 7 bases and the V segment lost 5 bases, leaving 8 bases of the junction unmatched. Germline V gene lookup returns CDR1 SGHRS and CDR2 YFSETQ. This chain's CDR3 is CASSGLAGGPNEQFF. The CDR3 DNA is TGCGCCAGCAGTGGGTTAGCGGGAGGGCCGAATGAGCAGTTCTTC.

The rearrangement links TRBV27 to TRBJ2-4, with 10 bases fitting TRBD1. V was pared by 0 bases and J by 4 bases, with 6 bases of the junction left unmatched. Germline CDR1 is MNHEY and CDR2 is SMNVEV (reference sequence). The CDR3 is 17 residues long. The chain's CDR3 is CASSLSTPGQGKNIQYF. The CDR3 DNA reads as TGTGCCAGCAGTTTATCCACCCCGGGACAGGGGAAAAACATTCAGTACTTC.

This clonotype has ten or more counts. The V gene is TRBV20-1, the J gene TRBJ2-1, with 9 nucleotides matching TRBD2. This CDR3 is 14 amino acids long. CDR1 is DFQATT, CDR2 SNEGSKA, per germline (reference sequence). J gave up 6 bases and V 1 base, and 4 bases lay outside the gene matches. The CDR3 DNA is TGCAGTGCTAGAGTACCGACTAGCGGCAATGAGCAGTTCTTC. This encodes CSARVPTSGNEQFF.

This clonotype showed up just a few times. The CDR3 nucleotides are TGCAGCGTTGATTTGAGGGCATCTGAAGCTTTCTTT. Translated, it gives CSVDLRASEAFF. The chain is built from TRBV29-1 and TRBJ1-1, with unresolved D. CDR3 length: 12 residues. V was cut by 3 bases and J by 6 bases, with 11 bases left in between. Germline V gene sequence: CDR1 SQVTM, CDR2 ANQGSEA.

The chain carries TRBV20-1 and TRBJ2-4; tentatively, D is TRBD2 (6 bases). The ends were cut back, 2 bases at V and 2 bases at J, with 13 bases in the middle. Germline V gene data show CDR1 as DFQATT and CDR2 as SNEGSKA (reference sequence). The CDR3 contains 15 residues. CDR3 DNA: TGCAGTGCTAGACCCGGGGGAGCAACCAAAAACATTCAGTACTTC. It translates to CSARPGGATKNIQYF.

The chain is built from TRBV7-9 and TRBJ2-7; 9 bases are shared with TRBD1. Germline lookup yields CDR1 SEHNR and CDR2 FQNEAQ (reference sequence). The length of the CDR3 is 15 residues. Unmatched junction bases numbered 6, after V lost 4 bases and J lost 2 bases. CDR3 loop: CASSSEQGATYEQYF. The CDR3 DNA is TGTGCCAGCAGCTCCGAACAGGGGGCGACCTACGAGCAGTACTTC.

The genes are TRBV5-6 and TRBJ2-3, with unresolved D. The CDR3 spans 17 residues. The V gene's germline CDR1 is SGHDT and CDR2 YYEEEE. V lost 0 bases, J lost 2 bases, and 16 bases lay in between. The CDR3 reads CASSLAGTPLPTDTQYF. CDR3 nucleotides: TGTGCCAGCAGCTTGGCCGGAACCCCATTGCCCACAGATACGCAGTATTTT.

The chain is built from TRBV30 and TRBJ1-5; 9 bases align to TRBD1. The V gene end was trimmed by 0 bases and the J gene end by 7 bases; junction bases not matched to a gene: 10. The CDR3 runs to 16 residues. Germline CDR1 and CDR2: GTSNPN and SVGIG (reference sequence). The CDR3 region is CAWSVPGTGRGQPQHF. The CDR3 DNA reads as TGTGCCTGGAGTGTACCTGGGACAGGGCGGGGGCAGCCCCAGCATTTT.

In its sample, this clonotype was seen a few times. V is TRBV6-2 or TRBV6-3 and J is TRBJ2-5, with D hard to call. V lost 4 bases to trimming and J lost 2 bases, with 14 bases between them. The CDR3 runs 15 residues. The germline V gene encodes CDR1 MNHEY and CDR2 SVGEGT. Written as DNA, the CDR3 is TGTGCCAGCAGTTTCCGGCATAGGCAGCAAGAGACCCAGTACTTC. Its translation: CASSFRHRQQETQYF.

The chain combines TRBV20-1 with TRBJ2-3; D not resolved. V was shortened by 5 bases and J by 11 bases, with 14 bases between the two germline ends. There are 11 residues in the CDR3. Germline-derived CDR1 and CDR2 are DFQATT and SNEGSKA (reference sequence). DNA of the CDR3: TGCAGTGCTTCGGACGGAACCTGGCAGTATTTT. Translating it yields CSASDGTWQYF.

CDR3 nucleotide sequence: TGTGCCATCAGTGAGACCGGGACGAGAAAAGACGGCTATGGCTACACCTTC. Its translation is CAISETGTRKDGYGYTF. The V and J genes are TRBV10-3 and TRBJ1-2, with D perhaps TRBD1 (5 bases). V lost 2 bases, J lost 4 bases, and 20 bases lay in between. The CDR3 runs to 17 residues. Germline CDR1 and CDR2: ENHRY and SYGVKD.

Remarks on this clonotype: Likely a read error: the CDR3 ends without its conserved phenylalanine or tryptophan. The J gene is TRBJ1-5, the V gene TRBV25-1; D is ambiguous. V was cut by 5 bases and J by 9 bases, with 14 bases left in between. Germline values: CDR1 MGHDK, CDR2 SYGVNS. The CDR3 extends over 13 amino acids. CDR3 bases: TGTGCCAGCAGTCCCCGGGAGCTTGCGCCCCAGCATTCT. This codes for CASSPRELAPQHS.

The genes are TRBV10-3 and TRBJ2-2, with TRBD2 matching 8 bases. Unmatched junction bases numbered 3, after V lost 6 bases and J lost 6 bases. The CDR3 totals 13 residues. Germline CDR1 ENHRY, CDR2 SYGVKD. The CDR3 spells CAISSTSAGELFF. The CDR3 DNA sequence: TGTGCCATCAGCTCGACTAGCGCCGGGGAGCTGTTTTTT.

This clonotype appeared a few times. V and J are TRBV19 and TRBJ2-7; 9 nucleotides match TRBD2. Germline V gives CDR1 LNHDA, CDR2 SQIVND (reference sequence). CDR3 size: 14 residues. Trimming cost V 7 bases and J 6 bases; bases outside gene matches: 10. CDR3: CASTMEAGGLEQYF. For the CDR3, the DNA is TGTGCCAGTACCATGGAGGCGGGAGGGCTCGAGCAGTACTTC.

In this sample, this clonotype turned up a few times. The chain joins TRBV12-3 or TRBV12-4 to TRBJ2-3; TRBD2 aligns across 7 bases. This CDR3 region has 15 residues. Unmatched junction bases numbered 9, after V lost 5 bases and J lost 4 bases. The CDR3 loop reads CASSLVGGRPDTQYF. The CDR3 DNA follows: TGTGCCAGCAGTCTAGTGGGAGGGAGACCAGATACGCAGTATTTT.